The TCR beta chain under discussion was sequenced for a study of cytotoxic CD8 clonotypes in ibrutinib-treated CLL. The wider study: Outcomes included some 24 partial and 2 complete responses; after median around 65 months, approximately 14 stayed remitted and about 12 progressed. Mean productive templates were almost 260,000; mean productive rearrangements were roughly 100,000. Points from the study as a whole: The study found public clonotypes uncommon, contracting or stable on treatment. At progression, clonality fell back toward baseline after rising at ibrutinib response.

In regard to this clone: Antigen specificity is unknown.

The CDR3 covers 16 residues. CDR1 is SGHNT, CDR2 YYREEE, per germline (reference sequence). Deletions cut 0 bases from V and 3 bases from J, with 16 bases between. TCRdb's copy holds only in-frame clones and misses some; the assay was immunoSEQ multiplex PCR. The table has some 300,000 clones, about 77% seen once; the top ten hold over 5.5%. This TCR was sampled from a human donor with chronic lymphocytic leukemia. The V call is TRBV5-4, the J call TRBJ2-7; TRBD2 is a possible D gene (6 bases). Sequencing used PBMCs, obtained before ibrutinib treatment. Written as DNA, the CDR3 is TGTGCCAGCAGCTTGGGGCCACTAGCTGGGGGCTACGAGCAGTACTTC. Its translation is CASSLGPLAGGYEQYF.